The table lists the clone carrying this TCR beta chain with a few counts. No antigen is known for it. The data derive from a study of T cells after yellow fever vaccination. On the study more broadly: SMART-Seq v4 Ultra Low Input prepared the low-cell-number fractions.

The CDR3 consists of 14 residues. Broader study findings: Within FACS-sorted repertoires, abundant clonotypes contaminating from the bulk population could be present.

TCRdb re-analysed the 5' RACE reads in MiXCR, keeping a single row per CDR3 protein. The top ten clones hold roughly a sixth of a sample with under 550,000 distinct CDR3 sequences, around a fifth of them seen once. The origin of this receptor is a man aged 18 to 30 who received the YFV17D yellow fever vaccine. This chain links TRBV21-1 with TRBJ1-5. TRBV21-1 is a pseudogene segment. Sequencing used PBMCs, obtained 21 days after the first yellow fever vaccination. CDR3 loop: CASSKFRIHQPQHF. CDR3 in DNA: TGTGCCAGCAGCAAATTCCGGATCCATCAGCCCCAGCATTTT.